This entry concerns a single T cell receptor (beta chain). The data were obtained in a study of blood T cell repertoires in COVID-19. Study in general: T cells, B-cell-depleted T cells, or PBMCs provided the cDNA or gDNA that served as material.

Using immunoSEQ multiplex PCR, the repertoire was profiled, and TCRdb retains in-frame clones only, with some absent. This sample has about 52,000 clones, with approximately 84% found just once. The sample taken for sequencing was peripheral blood. The clonotype comes from a man between 65 and 85 years old with acute or convalescent COVID-19.

CDR3 in amino acids: CASRGGSSYNEQFF. DNA for the CDR3: TGTGCCAGCAGGGGCGGGAGCTCCTACAATGAGCAGTTCTTC. The chain carries TRBV2 and TRBJ2-1, with TRBD2 identical over 7 bases. Germline V gene data show CDR1 as SNHLY and CDR2 as FYNNEI. There are 14 residues in the CDR3. Germline trimming cut 6 bases from V and 0 bases from J; bases unmatched to any gene: 2.